Listed below are T cell receptor beta chains from one sample, sequenced in a study of CD8+ T cells in alopecia areata. Clones were read by immunoSEQ multiplex PCR, and TCRdb kept only the in-frame ones, dropping some. The sample records about 170,000 clones, roughly 50% being singletons. Sequencing used CD4+ T cells sorted from blood, obtained at approximately week 60, from a patient treated with tofacitinib. The receptors were sampled from a human donor with alopecia areata. Each CDR3 is given with its conserved first and last residue. Each record gives: D gene, V gene, J gene, clone size, CDR3 protein, CDR3 DNA. A D gene is named only where the DNA matches it firmly. The size of a clone is reported for some rows only, either as once, few or many, or as a class for expanded clones.

TRBD1,TRBV5-1,TRBJ1-2,NA,CASSATGTGIRGYTF,TGCGCCAGCAGCGCAACCGGGACAGGGATTCGTGGCTACACCTTC
NA,TRBV30,TRBJ2-7,few,CAWSRYPAVSYEQYF,TGTGCCTGGAGTCGGTACCCCGCCGTCTCCTACGAGCAGTACTTC
TRBD1,TRBV18,TRBJ2-7,NA,CASSPYGQGPSEQYF,TGTGCCAGCTCACCCTATGGACAGGGCCCCAGCGAGCAGTACTTC
TRBD1,TRBV30,TRBJ1-3,NA,CAWSGRTGAGNTIYF,TGTGCCTGGAGTGGAAGGACAGGGGCTGGAAACACCATATATTTT
TRBD1,TRBV6-5,TRBJ2-7,few,CASTLGQGTYEQYF,TGTGCCAGCACCCTGGGACAGGGAACCTACGAGCAGTACTTC
NA,TRBV30,TRBJ2-1,NA,CAWSEGFRLGQFF,TGTGCCTGGAGTGAAGGGTTCCGACTGGGGCAGTTCTTC
NA,TRBV7-9,TRBJ2-3,NA,CASSPGTSSTDTQYF,TGTGCCAGCAGCCCCGGGACTTCTAGCACAGATACGCAGTATTTT
TRBD2,TRBV4-1,TRBJ2-7,NA,CASSQVHPSSGGPYEQYF,TGCGCCAGCAGCCAAGTCCACCCCTCTAGCGGGGGTCCCTACGAGCAGTACTTC
NA,TRBV29-1,TRBJ2-2,NA,CSGGPGAEDGELFF,TGCAGCGGTGGACCGGGAGCCGAGGACGGGGAGCTGTTTTTT
TRBD1,TRBV6-5,TRBJ2-7,NA,CASSTRTGAYEQYF,TGTGCCAGCAGTACTCGGACAGGGGCCTACGAGCAGTACTTC
TRBD2,TRBV29-1,TRBJ2-1,few,CSVRQRGTSNEQFF,TGCAGCGTTCGACAGCGGGGGACTTCGAATGAGCAGTTCTTC